This section outlines one TCR beta chain sequence together with its context. In the authors' workflow: From reference gene primer amplification, estimates of nucleated cell counts were derived. Clones were sequenced by immunoSEQ multiplex PCR, and TCRdb holds only the in-frame ones, with some missing. V and J calls and clone size are as listed in that table; D and trimming were resolved from the DNA. This table holds 95,000 to 150,000 clones, roughly 85% found once. This sample is drawn from a study of blood T cell repertoires in COVID-19. Looking at the study overall: COVID-19 samples collected from the United States, Italy and Spain covered acute and convalescent phases. From T cells, B-cell-depleted T cells, or PBMCs came the material, which was cDNA or gDNA.

The CDR3 sequence is 14 residues long. The germline gives CDR1 SGHAT, CDR2 FQNNGV. V was cut by 5 bases and J by 4 bases, with 13 bases left in between. Sequencing was performed on peripheral blood. This receptor was taken from an elderly woman with acute or convalescent COVID-19. The chain uses TRBV11-2 and TRBJ2-3; D perhaps matches TRBD1 (6 bases). The CDR3 sequence is CASSPDRNPDTQYF. CDR3 nucleotides: TGTGCCAGCAGCCCCGACAGGAATCCAGATACGCAGTATTTT.